Presented here are 30 T cell receptor beta chains from one specimen sequenced in a study of cytomegalovirus exposure and HLA in healthy donors. The method was immunoSEQ multiplex PCR; TCRdb's version includes in-frame clones alone and lacks a portion of them. The sample contains about 140,000 clones, 70% to 90% of which appear only once. The sample comprised PBMCs. All receptors come from a man aged 18-30 years in good health and CMV-seronegative.

This clone was seen more than once but under ten times. Relative to the germline gene, one junction end is altered; a read error may explain this. The chain is built from TRBV2 and TRBJ1-4; D call uncertain. The CDR3 is made up of 16 amino acids. Germline assignment: CDR1 SNHLY and CDR2 FYNNEI. CDR3 sequence (DNA): TGTGCCAGCAGCGAAGCCGCCGGGTATCAAAGTGAAAAACTGTTTTTT. This gives the protein CASSEAAGYQSEKLFF. Complete variable domain (other parts from reference TRBV2 and TRBJ1-4): EPEVTQTPSHQVTQMGQEVILRCVPISNHLYFYWYRQILGQKVEFLVSFYNNEISEKSEIFDDQFSVERPDGSNFTLKIRSTKLEDSAMYFCASSEAAGYQSEKLFFGSGTQLSVL.

The chain carries TRBV30 and TRBJ2-1; unclear D gene. V was cut by 1 base and J by 4 bases, with 11 bases left in between. Germline CDR1 and CDR2: GTSNPN and SVGIG (reference sequence). The CDR3 spans 14 residues. CDR3 nucleotide sequence: TGTGCCTGGAGTGAGAGTTCCCTATACAATGAGCAGTTCTTC. Translation gives CAWSESSLYNEQFF.

The CDR3 sequence: CASSPGTAVAGYTF. CDR3 coding DNA: TGTGCCAGCTCACCAGGAACGGCGGTGGCTGGCTACACCTTC. The chain combines TRBV18 with TRBJ1-2; D not certain. The CDR3 length is 14 residues. CDR1 and CDR2 from the germline V gene are KGHSH and LQKENI. Trimming removed 2 bases from V and 7 bases from J, with 14 bases in between. Drawing the rest from reference TRBV18 and TRBJ1-2, the complete variable domain is NAGVMQNPRHLVRRRGQEARLRCSPMKGHSHVYWYRQLPEEGLKFMVYLQKENIIDESGMPKERFSAEFPKEGPSILRIQQVVRGDSAAYFCASSPGTAVAGYTFGSGTRLTVV.

This clone was seen a handful of times. The chain couples TRBV7-2 to TRBJ2-3, with D possibly matching TRBD2 (5 bases). This CDR3 is 14 amino acids long. Germline V CDR1 and CDR2: SGHTA, FQGNSA. Trimming took off 2 bases at V and 5 bases at J, with 11 bases between the two ends. This CDR3 reads CASSLFARGDTQYF. The CDR3 DNA reads TGTGCCAGCAGCTTATTTGCACGGGGAGATACGCAGTATTTT.

This chain links TRBV27 with TRBJ2-1; TRBD1 matches at 7 bases. Losses at the gene ends were 4 bases for V and 0 bases for J; bases not matched to a gene: 15. Looked up from germline, CDR1 is MNHEY and CDR2 is SMNVEV (reference sequence). The CDR3 contains 19 residues. The CDR3 nucleotides are TGTGCCAGCAGTTCGACTCTGCTTAAGGGGGCGAGCTCCTACAATGAGCAGTTCTTC. This codes for CASSSTLLKGASSYNEQFF.

This chain joins TRBV19 and TRBJ2-4; D might be TRBD1 (6 bases). Germline V gene sequence: CDR1 LNHDA, CDR2 SQIVND (reference sequence). V dropped 5 bases and J dropped 13 bases, with 21 bases sitting between them. The CDR3 is 14 amino acids. CDR3 protein: CASSANRDTGQQYF. The CDR3 DNA reads as TGTGCCAGTAGTGCCAATCGGGACACGGGTCAACAGTACTTC.

The sample holds one count of this clone. The rearrangement joins TRBV30 to TRBJ2-5, with TRBD2 as a possible D gene (6 bases). The germline V and J ends were trimmed by 0 bases and 5 bases, with 10 bases remaining between them. This CDR3 has 13 amino acids. Germline CDR1 reads GTSNPN; CDR2 reads SVGIG (reference sequence). In DNA, the CDR3 is TGTGCCTGGAGTGTCCCTGGGAGGGAGACCCAGTACTTC. It yields the protein CAWSVPGRETQYF.

The rearrangement links TRBV28 to TRBJ2-3, with TRBD2 matching over 11 bases. Germline V gene data show CDR1 as MDHEN and CDR2 as SYDVKM. The CDR3 sequence is 16 residues long. J was trimmed by 0 bases and V by 5 bases; bases with no gene match: 4. CDR3 sequence (DNA): TGTGCCAGCAGTCTGGGACTAGCGGAAAGCACAGATACGCAGTATTTT. Amino acid sequence: CASSLGLAESTDTQYF.

The chain employs TRBV7-9 and TRBJ1-5, with 11 bases lining up with TRBD1. The CDR3 is 17 amino acids. CDR1 is SEHNR and CDR2 is FQNEAQ in the germline V gene (reference sequence). J lost 2 bases, V lost 5 bases, and 8 bases had no gene match. The DNA for the CDR3 is TGTGCCAGCAGCCGCGGGACAGGGGGATTGGGCAATCAGCCCCAGCATTTT. Translated: CASSRGTGGLGNQPQHF.

This rearrangement joins TRBV28 to TRBJ1-2; TRBD1 matches 11 bases. Losses at the gene ends were 4 bases for V and 1 base for J; bases not matched to a gene: 5. In germline, CDR1 is MDHEN, CDR2 SYDVKM. The CDR3 loop spans 16 amino acids. The CDR3 DNA reads as TGTGCCAGCAGTTCCCCGGGACAGGGGGTTAACTATGGCTACACCTTC. The encoded protein is CASSSPGQGVNYGYTF.

This chain uses TRBV5-6 with TRBJ2-4, with D perhaps matching TRBD1 (6 bases). The CDR3 has 15 amino acids. From germline, CDR1 is SGHDT and CDR2 YYEEEE. The V end was cut by 3 bases, the J end by 1 base, with 11 bases between. The CDR3, as DNA: TGTGCCAGCAGCTCATCAACAGGGGCCAAAAACATTCAGTACTTC. This gives the protein CASSSSTGAKNIQYF.

The chain employs TRBV19 and TRBJ1-5; 9 nucleotides match TRBD1. Germline CDR1 is LNHDA and CDR2 is SQIVND (reference sequence). The CDR3 loop spans 14 amino acids. Trimming at V came to 6 bases and at J to 4 bases, leaving 4 bases not matched to a gene. CDR3: CASRSGQGNQPQHF. The CDR3 bases are TGTGCCAGTAGATCGGGACAGGGAAATCAGCCCCAGCATTTT. Combining the CDR3 with reference TRBV19 and TRBJ1-5 gives the whole variable domain DGGITQSPKYLFRKEGQNVTLSCEQNLNHDAMYWYRQDPGQGLRLIYYSQIVNDFQKGDIAEGYSVSREKKESFPLTVTSAQKNPTAFYLCASRSGQGNQPQHFGDGTRLSIL.

The chain has TRBV6-1 and TRBJ2-7, with TRBD1 as a possible D gene (6 bases). Trimming took 6 bases from V and 5 from J, leaving 17 bases between them. This CDR3 has 14 residues. Germline assignment: CDR1 MNHNS and CDR2 SASEGT. The CDR3 is CASRAPDRMDEQYF. The CDR3 region has the DNA TGTGCCAGCAGGGCCCCTGACAGGATGGACGAGCAGTACTTC.

V is TRBV6-4 and J is TRBJ2-2; a weak D match, TRBD2 (5 bases). The V end lost 3 bases, the J end lost 1 base, and 9 bases lay between the germline ends. The CDR3 runs 15 residues. CDR1 is MRHNA and CDR2 is SNTAGT in the germline V gene. The chain's CDR3 is CASSDTRENTGELFF. The CDR3 DNA sequence: TGTGCCAGCAGTGATACGAGGGAGAACACCGGGGAGCTGTTTTTT.

The chain recombines TRBV11-3 with TRBJ2-1, with a weak D call TRBD2 (7 bases). CDR1 and CDR2 from the germline V gene are SGHNT and YENEEA. CDR3 length equals 13 residues. The germline V and J ends were trimmed by 3 bases and 13 bases, with 16 bases remaining between them. CDR3 nucleotides: TGTGCCAGCAGCTTTGCTGGCGGGGGCCCCCAGTTCTTC. Translation: CASSFAGGGPQFF. The full variable domain, rest sourced from reference TRBV11-3 and TRBJ2-1, is EAGVVQSPRYKIIEKKQPVAFWCNPISGHNTLYWYLQNLGQGPELLIRYENEEAVDDSQLPKDRFSAERLKGVDSTLKIQPAELGDSAVYLCASSFAGGGPQFFGPGTRLTVL.

This clone occurred once. This chain joins TRBV28 and TRBJ1-2, with 8 positions matching TRBD1. Germline loops: CDR1 MDHEN, CDR2 SYDVKM. The ends lost 6 bases at V and 7 bases at J; junction bases unmatched: 22. This CDR3 is 18 amino acids long. The CDR3 DNA is TGTGCCAGCAGCCTTCTGACCCTCTATGCGGACAGGGATGGTGGCTACACCTTC. Its translation is CASSLLTLYADRDGGYTF.

The gene calls are TRBV10-3 and TRBJ2-7; 12 nucleotides match TRBD2. The CDR3 contains 19 residues. Looked up from germline, CDR1 is ENHRY and CDR2 is SYGVKD. V shed 4 bases and J 5 bases; nucleotides not matched to a gene: 18. The CDR3 sequence: CAISVSTSGGLALAHEQYF. The DNA of the CDR3 is TGTGCCATCAGTGTGTCTACTAGCGGGGGGCTAGCCCTTGCCCACGAGCAGTACTTC.

The V gene is TRBV2, the J gene TRBJ2-5; TRBD2 matches 10 bases. Trimming removed 9 bases from V and 5 bases from J; junction bases left unmatched: 12. The germline gives CDR1 SNHLY, CDR2 FYNNEI. There are 15 residues in the CDR3. This CDR3 reads CARGRASGRAETQYF. DNA for the CDR3: TGTGCCAGGGGGAGGGCTAGCGGGAGAGCTGAGACCCAGTACTTC.

This chain uses TRBV19 with TRBJ1-5; weak D call: TRBD1 (6 bases). Germline CDR1 LNHDA, CDR2 SQIVND (reference sequence). This CDR3 region has 16 residues. Trimming shortened V by 3 bases and J by 7 bases, and 19 bases separated the two germline ends. The CDR3: CASSISGAGVDQPQHF. The CDR3 DNA is TGTGCCAGTAGTATCTCCGGGGCAGGGGTGGACCAGCCCCAGCATTTT.

The chain is built from TRBV9 and TRBJ2-5, with TRBD2 matching 13 bases. The CDR3 is 17 amino acids. Germline V CDR1 and CDR2: SGDLS, YYNGEE. The ends lost 4 bases at V and 2 bases at J; junction bases unmatched: 8. The DNA of the CDR3 is TGTGCCAGCAGCTCCGAACTAGCGGGGGGGCCGCAAGAGACCCAGTACTTC. It translates to CASSSELAGGPQETQYF.

V is TRBV11-2 and J is TRBJ2-7, with 7 bases fitting TRBD2. V dropped 4 bases and J dropped 6; count of bases not matched to a gene: 6. Germline CDR1 is SGHAT and CDR2 is FQNNGV. The CDR3 has 13 amino acids. CDR3 loop: CASSSLPGGEQYF. Here the CDR3 DNA reads TGTGCCAGCAGCTCCCTCCCGGGGGGCGAGCAGTACTTC.

V is TRBV19 and J is TRBJ2-1, with D possibly matching TRBD1 (6 bases). V dropped 3 bases and J dropped 4 bases, with 10 bases sitting between them. CDR1 and CDR2 from the germline V gene are LNHDA and SQIVND (reference sequence). The CDR3 is made up of 14 amino acids. Here the CDR3 DNA reads TGTGCCAGTAGTATCTCCACAGGGTACAATGAGCAGTTCTTC. Encoded protein: CASSISTGYNEQFF.

V is TRBV5-4 and J is TRBJ2-1; D is perhaps TRBD2 (6 bases). The CDR3 contains 13 residues. Germline CDR1 is SGHNT and CDR2 is YYREEE (reference sequence). The V and J ends lost 10 bases and 5 bases respectively, with 16 bases between them. Here the CDR3 reads CAPSAGPNNEQFF. The CDR3 nucleotides read TGTGCCCCCTCTGCGGGACCGAACAATGAGCAGTTCTTC.

J is TRBJ2-3 and V is TRBV5-1; tentatively, D is TRBD1 (6 bases). Germline V lookup: CDR1 SGHRS, CDR2 YFSETQ. V lost 0 bases and J 4 bases, leaving 15 bases between the germline ends. CDR3 length equals 16 residues. CDR3 loop: CASSLEGPEGADTQYF. CDR3 sequence (DNA): TGCGCCAGCAGCTTGGAGGGACCCGAGGGGGCAGATACGCAGTATTTT. The entire variable domain, with the rest obtained from reference TRBV5-1 and TRBJ2-3, is as follows: KAGVTQTPRYLIKTRGQQVTLSCSPISGHRSVSWYQQTPGQGLQFLFEYFSETQRNKGNFPGRFSGRQFSNSRSEMNVSTLELGDSALYLCASSLEGPEGADTQYFGPGTRLTVL.

The rearrangement uses TRBV6-5 and TRBJ2-5, with D possibly being TRBD1 (6 bases). CDR3 length: 14 residues. Per germline, CDR1 MNHEY and CDR2 SVGAGI. V was shortened by 0 bases and J by 2 bases, with 7 bases between the two germline ends. As DNA, the CDR3 is TGTGCCAGCAGTTACTCCGGACAGCAAGAGACCCAGTACTTC. Translating it yields CASSYSGQQETQYF.

The CDR3 sequence is CASRTRDRVLFEQYF. The DNA for the CDR3 is TGTGCCAGCAGAACCCGGGACAGGGTTTTATTCGAGCAGTACTTC. The rearrangement joins TRBV6-1 to TRBJ2-7; 9 bases map to TRBD1. The germline V gene encodes CDR1 MNHNS and CDR2 SASEGT. V was clipped by 6 bases and J by 6 bases; unmatched bases: 12. This CDR3 has 15 residues.

V gene TRBV9 combines with J gene TRBJ1-1, with D perhaps TRBD1 (5 bases). The CDR3 is made up of 14 amino acids. CDR1 and CDR2 from the germline V gene are SGDLS and YYNGEE. V lost 5 bases to trimming and J lost 4 bases, with 15 bases between them. CDR3: CASSRGEVSTEAFF. Written as DNA, the CDR3 is TGTGCCAGCAGTCGAGGGGAGGTGAGCACTGAAGCTTTCTTT.

The chain links TRBV28 to TRBJ2-3; 7 bases fit TRBD1. This CDR3 spans 15 amino acids. The V gene's germline CDR1 is MDHEN and CDR2 SYDVKM. Trimming cost V 5 bases and J 0 bases; bases outside gene matches: 5. CDR3 residues: CASSNRGPSTDTQYF. CDR3 DNA: TGTGCCAGCAGTAACAGGGGACCTAGCACAGATACGCAGTATTTT.

This clone was seen a few times. This sequence joins TRBV5-6 and TRBJ2-5; D is possibly TRBD1 (5 bases). Germline values: CDR1 SGHDT, CDR2 YYEEEE. V was shortened by 0 bases and J by 2 bases, with 8 bases between the two germline ends. The CDR3 length is 14 residues. The CDR3 nucleotides are TGTGCCAGCAGCTTGGCAGGGTCTCAAGAGACCCAGTACTTC. Translated, it gives CASSLAGSQETQYF. The whole variable domain, filled in from reference TRBV5-6 and TRBJ2-5, reads DAGVTQSPTHLIKTRGQQVTLRCSPKSGHDTVSWYQQALGQGPQFIFQYYEEEERQRGNFPDRFSGHQFPNYSSELNVNALLLGDSALYLCASSLAGSQETQYFGPGTRLLVL.

This clone came up a few times. Other DNA sequences in this specimen translate into the identical CDR3. The chain joins TRBV6-5 to TRBJ1-2, with a tentative D call TRBD1 (5 bases). Trimming took off 4 bases at V and 5 bases at J, with 5 bases between the two ends. CDR3 length equals 11 residues. Germline CDR1 MNHEY, CDR2 SVGAGI. CDR3 in amino acids: CASSSGYGYTF. In DNA, the CDR3 is TGTGCCAGCAGTTCAGGGTATGGCTACACCTTC.